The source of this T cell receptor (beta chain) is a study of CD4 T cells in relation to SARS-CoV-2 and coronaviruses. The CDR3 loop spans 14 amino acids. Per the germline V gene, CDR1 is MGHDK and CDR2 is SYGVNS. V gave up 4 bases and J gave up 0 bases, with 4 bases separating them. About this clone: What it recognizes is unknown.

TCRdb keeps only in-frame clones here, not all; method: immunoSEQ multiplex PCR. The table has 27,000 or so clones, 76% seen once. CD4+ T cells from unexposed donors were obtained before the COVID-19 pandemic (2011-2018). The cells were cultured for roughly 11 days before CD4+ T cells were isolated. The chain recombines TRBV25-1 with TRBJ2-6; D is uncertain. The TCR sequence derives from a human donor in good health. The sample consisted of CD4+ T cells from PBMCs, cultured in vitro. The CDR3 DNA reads TGTGCCAGCAGTGCTGGCTCTGGGGCCAACGTCCTGACTTTC. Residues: CASSAGSGANVLTF.